Listed below are T cell receptor beta chains from one sample, sequenced in a study of response to subunit inactivated influenza vaccine. TCRdb passed the RT-PCR reads through MiXCR, listing each CDR3 protein once. This sample carries just over 300,000 distinct CDR3 sequences, around a fifth of them seen once, and the ten largest clones take 10%. The source was PBMCs from blood, collected less than 22 months after vaccination. The receptors here all came from a man aged 50 to 69 who received an inactivated influenza vaccine. Both conserved end residues are part of each CDR3. The order of the fields is J gene, V gene, D gene, clone size, CDR3 protein, CDR3 DNA. A D gene is named only where the DNA matches it firmly. Size values are once, few and many counts, or a class for expanded clones, and some rows have none.

TRBJ2-2 TRBV10-3 TRBD2 NA CAISAALISGGSGELFF TGTGCCATCAGTGCCGCCTTAATTAGCGGGGGATCCGGGGAGCTGTTTTTT
TRBJ1-1 TRBV2 NA NA CASSVGGAEAFF TGTGCCAGCAGTGTTGGAGGGGCTGAAGCTTTCTTT
TRBJ2-3 TRBV12-3/TRBV12-4 NA NA CASRKQGSRTDTQYF TGTGCCAGCAGGAAACAGGGTTCGAGGACAGATACGCAGTATTTT
TRBJ2-1 TRBV29-1 NA many CSVGLSGPLKQFF TGCAGCGTTGGGCTTTCCGGGCCCCTAAAGCAGTTCTTC
TRBJ2-5 TRBV4-2 NA few CASSNHPAGIEETQYF TGTGCCAGCAGCAACCACCCTGCGGGTATTGAAGAGACCCAGTACTTC
TRBJ1-6 TRBV6-5 TRBD1 NA CASSYTTPGRGNSPLHF TGTGCCAGCAGTTACACCACCCCGGGCAGGGGGAATTCACCCCTCCACTTT
TRBJ1-6 TRBV18 NA few CASSPGGRNNSPLHF TGTGCCAGCTCACCAGGAGGAAGGAATAATTCACCCCTCCACTTT
TRBJ1-5 TRBV12-3/TRBV12-4 NA NA CASSSTGFNQPQHF TGTGCCAGCAGTTCAACAGGGTTCAATCAGCCCCAGCATTTT
TRBJ1-5 TRBV27 NA many CASSPWPFPDSNQPQHF TGTGCCAGCAGTCCATGGCCATTCCCAGATAGCAATCAGCCCCAGCATTTT
TRBJ2-1 TRBV5-1 TRBD2 NA CASSRYSGTSGRASIYNEQFF TGCGCCAGCAGCAGGTACTCCGGGACTAGCGGGAGGGCCTCCATTTACAATGAGCAGTTCTTC
TRBJ2-2 TRBV4-3 TRBD1 NA CASSRSHRDRYTGELFF TGCGCCAGCAGCCGTAGTCACCGGGACAGGTATACCGGGGAGCTGTTTTTT
TRBJ2-3 TRBV27 TRBD2 few CASSRLAGSPLTDTQYF TGTGCCAGCAGTAGACTAGCGGGGTCACCCCTCACAGATACGCAGTATTTT
TRBJ2-7 TRBV7-8 TRBD1 NA CASSLGGTGGHEQYF TGTGCCAGCAGCTTAGGGGGGACAGGGGGCCACGAGCAGTACTTC
TRBJ1-3 TRBV12-3/TRBV12-4 NA many CASSFFQPGNTIYF TGTGCCAGCAGTTTTTTCCAGCCTGGAAACACCATATATTTT
TRBJ2-5 TRBV6-1 TRBD1 NA CASRQGVQETQYF TGTGCCAGCAGACAGGGGGTTCAAGAGACCCAGTACTTC
TRBJ2-3 TRBV12-3/TRBV12-4 TRBD2 many CASSLGSGGAGNTQYF TGTGCCAGCAGTTTAGGTAGCGGGGGCGCCGGGAATACGCAGTATTTT
TRBJ1-1 TRBV28 TRBD1 NA CASSGRGSEAFF TGTGCCAGCAGCGGCAGGGGGTCTGAAGCTTTCTTT
TRBJ2-5 TRBV6-2/TRBV6-3 TRBD1 few CASSLQTGGLETQYF TGTGCCAGCAGTCTCCAGACAGGGGGCTTGGAGACCCAGTACTTC
TRBJ2-7 TRBV5-1 TRBD1 NA CASSSGTGGGEQYF TGCGCCAGCAGCTCCGGGACAGGGGGCGGCGAGCAGTACTTC
TRBJ2-1 TRBV6-2/TRBV6-3 NA NA CASREGNRPYNEQFF TGTGCCAGCAGGGAGGGAAACAGGCCCTACAATGAGCAGTTCTTC
TRBJ1-4 TRBV5-1 NA NA CASRIQGNPNEELFF TGCGCCAGCAGAATACAGGGAAATCCTAATGAAGAACTGTTTTTT
TRBJ1-1 TRBV6-1 NA NA CASSLGRLAAEALF TGTGCCAGCAGTCTTGGACGGTTGGCTGCTGAAGCTTTATTT
TRBJ2-7 TRBV12-3/TRBV12-4 TRBD2 NA CASSPGLGFHEQYF TGTGCCAGCAGTCCGGGACTAGGGTTCCACGAGCAGTACTTC
TRBJ1-5 TRBV12-3/TRBV12-4 TRBD1 many CASSLATGIYSNQPQHF TGTGCCAGCAGTTTAGCGACAGGGATTTATAGCAATCAGCCCCAGCATTTT
TRBJ2-1 TRBV10-3 NA few CAITRSGSPNEQFF TGTGCCATCACAAGATCAGGGAGCCCCAATGAGCAGTTCTTC
TRBJ2-2 TRBV7-9 NA once CASTLSTGANTGELFFF NA
TRBJ2-7 TRBV7-9 TRBD1 NA CASSLTGGGREQYF TGTGCCAGCAGTTTGACAGGGGGGGGTCGCGAGCAGTACTTC
TRBJ2-5 TRBV4-1 TRBD2 NA CASSPAGEQETQYF TGCGCCAGCAGCCCGGCGGGGGAGCAAGAGACCCAGTACTTC
TRBJ2-7 TRBV20-1 TRBD1 few CSAREDRGPTDEQYF TGCAGTGCTAGAGAGGACAGGGGGCCTACGGACGAGCAGTACTTC
TRBJ1-2 TRBV20-1 NA few CSAVAPLGSNGYTF TGCAGTGCTGTTGCACCACTGGGCTCCAATGGCTACACCTTC
TRBJ1-2 TRBV4-2 NA few CASSQQGFYGYTF TGTGCCAGCAGCCAGCAGGGTTTCTATGGCTACACCTTC